Included here is one T cell receptor beta chain sequence, with context. Libraries were prepared by immunoSEQ multiplex PCR; TCRdb keeps only in-frame clonotypes and omits some of them. There are just over 150,000 clones in the sample; over 85% occur only once, and around 13% lies in the top ten. CDR3 size: 13 residues. The germline V gene encodes CDR1 KGHSH and CDR2 LQKENI. V lost 2 bases to trimming and J lost 10 bases, with 12 bases between them. The sample comes from a study of control samples from healthy donors and cancer patients. Specimen: blood. This clonotype was obtained from a man younger than 45 in good health. This chain joins TRBV18 and TRBJ2-1, with no clear D. The CDR3 region is CASSPYEPPEQFF. CDR3 in DNA: TGTGCCAGCTCACCATATGAGCCGCCAGAGCAGTTCTTC.